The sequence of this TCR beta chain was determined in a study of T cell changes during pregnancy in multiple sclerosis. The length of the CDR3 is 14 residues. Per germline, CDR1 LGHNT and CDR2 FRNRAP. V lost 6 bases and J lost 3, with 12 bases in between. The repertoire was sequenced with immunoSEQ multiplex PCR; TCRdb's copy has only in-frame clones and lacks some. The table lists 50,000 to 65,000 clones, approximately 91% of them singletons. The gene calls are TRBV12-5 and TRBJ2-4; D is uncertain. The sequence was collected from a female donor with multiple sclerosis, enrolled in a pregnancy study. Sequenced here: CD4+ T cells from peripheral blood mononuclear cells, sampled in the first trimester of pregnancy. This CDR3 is CASGPSTGKNIQYF. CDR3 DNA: TGTGCTAGTGGACCGAGTACGGGCAAAAACATTCAGTACTTC.